A selection of T cell receptor beta chains follows, all from one sample in a study of OX40 agonist ivuxolimab in advanced cancers. The method was immunoSEQ multiplex PCR; TCRdb's version includes in-frame clones alone and lacks a portion of them. The sample has 58,000 or so clones, approximately 83% seen once. The material was CD4+ or CD8+ T cells sorted from blood, obtained in a trial of the OX40 agonist ivuxolimab. The origin of the receptors is an adult with an advanced solid tumor such as melanoma, head and neck, liver or kidney cancer. The CDR3 runs from the conserved cysteine through the conserved F or W. Fields, in order: clone size, V gene, J gene, D gene, CDR3 DNA, CDR3 protein. D genes are given only for firm matches. Clone size appears in some rows only: once, few, many, or a class for an expanded clone.

abundance: NA
v_gene: TRBV2
j_gene: TRBJ1-4
d_gene: NA
CDR3nt: TGTGCCAGCAGTGGGCTCACGGTTAATGAAAAACTGTTTTTT
CDR3aa: CASSGLTVNEKLFF

abundance: few
v_gene: TRBV4-1
j_gene: TRBJ1-5
d_gene: TRBD1
CDR3nt: TGCGCCAGCAGCCAAGAAGACAGGGGGCTTCAGCCCCAGCATTTT
CDR3aa: CASSQEDRGLQPQHF

abundance: NA
v_gene: TRBV19
j_gene: TRBJ2-3
d_gene: NA
CDR3nt: TGTGCCAGTAGTATAGGTGTAGGGATAGATACGCAGTATTTT
CDR3aa: CASSIGVGIDTQYF

abundance: NA
v_gene: TRBV18
j_gene: TRBJ1-3
d_gene: NA
CDR3nt: TGTGCCAGCTCAACAGCCAACAGGGTACCTGGAAACACCATATATTTT
CDR3aa: CASSTANRVPGNTIYF

abundance: NA
v_gene: TRBV15
j_gene: TRBJ1-1
d_gene: TRBD1
CDR3nt: TGTGCCACCAGCAGAGATTTACGGGACAGTGAGAACACTGAAGCTTTCTTT
CDR3aa: CATSRDLRDSENTEAFF

abundance: once
v_gene: TRBV28
j_gene: TRBJ2-1
d_gene: TRBD2
CDR3nt: TGTGCCAGCAGTTTGGTAGGACTAGCGCGGTTCTTC
CDR3aa: CASSLVGLARFF

abundance: once
v_gene: TRBV10-3
j_gene: TRBJ1-6
d_gene: TRBD1
CDR3nt: TGTGCCATCAGTGAGTGGGGACAGGGAGATTCACCCCTCCACTTT
CDR3aa: CAISEWGQGDSPLHF

abundance: NA
v_gene: TRBV9
j_gene: TRBJ1-5
d_gene: NA
CDR3nt: TGTGCCAGCAGCGTAGGCGCAGCCTGGATACAGCCCCAGCATTTT
CDR3aa: CASSVGAAWIQPQHF

abundance: NA
v_gene: TRBV5-1
j_gene: TRBJ2-7
d_gene: TRBD1
CDR3nt: TGCGCCAGCAGGGAGTTGGGACAGGGGCCCTACGAGCAGTACTTC
CDR3aa: CASRELGQGPYEQYF

abundance: NA
v_gene: TRBV2
j_gene: TRBJ1-4
d_gene: TRBD1
CDR3nt: TGTGCCAGCAACGTGGGGGGACAGGGTCCAACTAATGAAAAACTGTTTTTT
CDR3aa: CASNVGGQGPTNEKLFF